This entry is about one T cell receptor beta chain. Its antigen remains unknown. The data were taken from a study of T cells after yellow fever vaccination. Overall study findings and caveats: Relatively few clonotypes were ones that appeared in both CD4 and CD8 compartments.

V dropped 6 bases and J dropped 7; count of bases not matched to a gene: 9. Germline CDR1 DFQATT, CDR2 SNEGSKA (reference sequence). This CDR3 is 14 amino acids long. For TCR, cDNA came from 5'RACE template switching, which added a universal primer site and UMIs. In TCRdb, the 5' RACE reads were re-called with MiXCR into one record per CDR3 protein. The sample comprises around 500,000 distinct CDR3 sequences, 21% of which are singletons, and about a sixth rests with the top ten. Here the sequenced sample was PBMCs, taken less than 25 days after the first yellow fever vaccination. The origin of this receptor is a man between 18 and 35 years old who received the YFV17D yellow fever vaccine. This chain joins TRBV20-1 and TRBJ1-4, with 9 bases that match TRBD1. CDR3 amino acids: CSARGQGYSEKLFF. The CDR3 nucleotides read TGCAGTGCCCGCGGACAGGGGTACAGTGAAAAACTGTTTTTT.